Here is one TCR beta chain with its context. This sample was included in a study of blood T cell repertoires in COVID-19. Germline V gives CDR1 KGHSH, CDR2 LQKENI. The CDR3 is made up of 17 amino acids. V lost 1 base and J lost 2; bases outside the gene matches: 7. This table comes from immunoSEQ multiplex PCR, and its TCRdb copy is limited to in-frame clones, with some not included. The sample lists some 100,000 clones; approximately 80% were seen once. This sequence originates from a man aged 65 to 79 with active or convalescent COVID-19. The sample consisted of peripheral blood. V is TRBV18 and J is TRBJ2-3, with 9 bases that match TRBD2. Here the CDR3 DNA reads TGTGCCAGCTCACCACTCCCCAGCGGGGGGTTCACAGATACGCAGTATTTT. Translated: CASSPLPSGGFTDTQYF.